A single sample is the source of the 5 T cell receptor beta chains below, sequenced in a study of blood T cell repertoires in COVID-19. TCRdb keeps only in-frame clones here, not all; method: immunoSEQ multiplex PCR. The sample contains some 230,000 clones, approximately 80% of which appear only once. What was sequenced was peripheral blood. The origin of the receptors is a woman aged 60-70 years who had recovered from COVID-19.

The rearrangement uses TRBV30 and TRBJ2-5, with 12 bases fitting TRBD2. The CDR3 has 14 amino acids. CDR1 and CDR2 from the germline V gene are GTSNPN and SVGIG (reference sequence). The J segment lost 7 bases and the V segment lost 5 bases, leaving 8 bases of the junction unmatched. CDR3 loop: CAWQLAGGAGTQYF. CDR3 sequence (DNA): TGTGCCTGGCAACTAGCGGGGGGAGCCGGGACCCAGTACTTC. The full variable domain, its missing parts supplied by reference TRBV30 and TRBJ2-5, is SQTIHQWPATLVQPVGSPLSLECTVEGTSNPNLYWYRQAAGRGLQLLFYSVGIGQISSEVPQNLSASRPQDRQFILSSKKLLLSDSGFYLCAWQLAGGAGTQYFGPGTRLLVL.

The chain combines TRBV2 with TRBJ2-7, with D perhaps TRBD2 (6 bases). Germline assignment: CDR1 SNHLY and CDR2 FYNNEI. Trimming took off 10 bases at V and 6 bases at J, with 16 bases between the two ends. This CDR3 has 12 residues. The CDR3 is CAKRGIPGEQYF. In nucleotides, the CDR3 is TGTGCCAAACGGGGGATCCCGGGCGAGCAGTACTTC.

The genes are TRBV5-1 and TRBJ2-3, with 13 bases matching TRBD2. This CDR3 is built from 19 residues. The germline CDR1 and CDR2 sequences are SGHRS and YFSETQ. V was pared by 4 bases and J by 1 base, with 12 bases of the junction left unmatched. The CDR3 bases are TGCGCCAGCAGCCCGAATTCGGGACTAGCGGGGTGGGGCACAGATACGCAGTATTTT. Amino acids: CASSPNSGLAGWGTDTQYF.

The rearrangement links TRBV30 to TRBJ2-1, with 9 bases matching TRBD2. This CDR3 has 14 amino acids. Looked up from germline, CDR1 is GTSNPN and CDR2 is SVGIG (reference sequence). Trimming removed 2 bases from V and 3 bases from J; junction bases left unmatched: 2. The CDR3 DNA reads as TGTGCCTGGAGTCCTAGCGGGGTCTACAATGAGCAGTTCTTC. This sequence encodes CAWSPSGVYNEQFF. The full variable domain, in which reference TRBV30 and TRBJ2-1 provide the parts outside the CDR3, is SQTIHQWPATLVQPVGSPLSLECTVEGTSNPNLYWYRQAAGRGLQLLFYSVGIGQISSEVPQNLSASRPQDRQFILSSKKLLLSDSGFYLCAWSPSGVYNEQFFGPGTRLTVL.

This chain connects TRBV6-5 to TRBJ1-1; 7 bases match TRBD1. Per the germline V gene, CDR1 is MNHEY and CDR2 is SVGAGI. The ends lost 2 bases at V and 4 bases at J; junction bases unmatched: 4. The CDR3 is 14 amino acids. The CDR3: CASSYKDRSTEAFF. CDR3 sequence (DNA): TGTGCCAGCAGTTACAAGGACAGGAGCACTGAAGCTTTCTTT.